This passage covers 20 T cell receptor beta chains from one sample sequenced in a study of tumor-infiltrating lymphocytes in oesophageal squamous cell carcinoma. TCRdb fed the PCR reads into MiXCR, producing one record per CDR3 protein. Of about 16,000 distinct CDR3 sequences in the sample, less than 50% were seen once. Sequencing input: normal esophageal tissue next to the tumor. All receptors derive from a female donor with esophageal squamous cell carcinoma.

The CDR3 spells CASSPGTSGISEQYF. CDR3 DNA sequence: TGTGCCAGCAGCCCAGGGACTAGCGGGATTTCCGAGCAGTACTTC. The chain combines TRBV7-3 with TRBJ2-6, with 13 bases fitting TRBD2. The J call may be wrong; the DNA end is better matched by TRBJ2-7. Germline V gene sequence: CDR1 SGHTA, CDR2 FQGTGA. The CDR3 consists of 15 residues.

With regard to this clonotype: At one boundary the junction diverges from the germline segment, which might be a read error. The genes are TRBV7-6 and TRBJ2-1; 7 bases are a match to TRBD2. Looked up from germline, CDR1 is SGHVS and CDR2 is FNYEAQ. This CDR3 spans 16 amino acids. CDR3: CASSLSVLVGGDEQFF. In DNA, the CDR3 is TGTGCTAGCAGCTTATCGGTTCTAGTGGGAGGGGATGAGCAGTTCTTC.

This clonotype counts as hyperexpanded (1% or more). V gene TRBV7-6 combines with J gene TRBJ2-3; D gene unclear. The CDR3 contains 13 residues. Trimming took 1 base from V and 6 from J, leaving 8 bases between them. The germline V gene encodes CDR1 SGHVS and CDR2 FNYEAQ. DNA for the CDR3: TGTGCCAGCAGCTTAGAGTTCCCGGATACGCAGTATTTT. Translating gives CASSLEFPDTQYF.

Here the CDR3 DNA reads TGTGCCAGCAGCGGCAGCCGCTCCTACGAGCAGTACTTC. Protein product: CASSGSRSYEQYF. The V call is TRBV9, the J call TRBJ2-7, with D unclear. The CDR3 runs 13 residues. Trimming cost V 3 bases and J 0 bases, with 7 bases left between them. The germline V gene has CDR1 SGDLS and CDR2 YYNGEE. The whole variable domain, filled in from reference TRBV9 and TRBJ2-7, reads DSGVTQTPKHLITATGQRVTLRCSPRSGDLSVYWYQQSLDQGLQFLIQYYNGEERAKGNILERFSAQQFPDLHSELNLSSLELGDSALYFCASSGSRSYEQYFGPGTRLTVT.

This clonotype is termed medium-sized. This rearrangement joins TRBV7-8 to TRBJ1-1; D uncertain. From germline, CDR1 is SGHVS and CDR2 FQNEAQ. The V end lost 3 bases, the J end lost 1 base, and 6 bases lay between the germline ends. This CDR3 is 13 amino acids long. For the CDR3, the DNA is TGTGCCAGCAGCTTCCTTCAGAACACTGAAGCTTTCTTT. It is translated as CASSFLQNTEAFF.

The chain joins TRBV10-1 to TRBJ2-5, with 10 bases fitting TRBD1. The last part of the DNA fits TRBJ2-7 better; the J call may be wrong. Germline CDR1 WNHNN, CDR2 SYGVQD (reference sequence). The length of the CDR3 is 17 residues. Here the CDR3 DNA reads TGCGCCAGCAGGCCGGAAACCACGGACAGGGGGTCCTACGAGCAGTACTTC. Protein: CASRPETTDRGSYEQYF.

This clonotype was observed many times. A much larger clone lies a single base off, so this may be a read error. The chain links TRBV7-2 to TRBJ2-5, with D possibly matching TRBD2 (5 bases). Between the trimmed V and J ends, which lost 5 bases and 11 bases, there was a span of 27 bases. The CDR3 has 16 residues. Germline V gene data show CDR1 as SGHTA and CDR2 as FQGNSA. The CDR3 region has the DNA TGTGCCAGCAGCCCCCCGGGGAGTATGAAGACAAATGAGCAGTACTTC. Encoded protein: CASSPPGSMKTNEQYF. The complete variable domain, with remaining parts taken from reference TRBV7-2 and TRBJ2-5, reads GAGVSQSPSNKVTEKGKDVELRCDPISGHTALYWYRQSLGQGLEFLIYFQGNSAPDKSGLPSDRFSAERTGGSVSTLTIQRTQQEDSAVYLCASSPPGSMKTNEQYFGPGTRLLVL.

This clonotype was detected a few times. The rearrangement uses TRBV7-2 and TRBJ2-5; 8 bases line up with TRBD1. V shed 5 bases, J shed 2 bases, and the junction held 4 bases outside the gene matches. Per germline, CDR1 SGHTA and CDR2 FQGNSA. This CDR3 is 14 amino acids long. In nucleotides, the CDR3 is TGTGCCAGCAGCCGGGACAGGACACAAGAGACCCAGTACTTC. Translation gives CASSRDRTQETQYF.

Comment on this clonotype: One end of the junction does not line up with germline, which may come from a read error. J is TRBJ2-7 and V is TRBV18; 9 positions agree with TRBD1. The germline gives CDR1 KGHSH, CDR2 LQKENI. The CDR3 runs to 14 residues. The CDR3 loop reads CASSTGGRTGELYF. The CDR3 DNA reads TGTGCCAGCTCAACAGGGGGCCGAACCGGGGAGCTGTACTTC.

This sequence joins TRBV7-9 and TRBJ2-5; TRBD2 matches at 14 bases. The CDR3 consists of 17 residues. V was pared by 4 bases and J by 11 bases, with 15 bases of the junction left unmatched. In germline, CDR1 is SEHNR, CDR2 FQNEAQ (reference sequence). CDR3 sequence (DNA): TGTGCCAGCAGCTCAAGACTAGCGGGAGGGATCACAGATACGCAGTACTTC. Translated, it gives CASSSRLAGGITDTQYF.

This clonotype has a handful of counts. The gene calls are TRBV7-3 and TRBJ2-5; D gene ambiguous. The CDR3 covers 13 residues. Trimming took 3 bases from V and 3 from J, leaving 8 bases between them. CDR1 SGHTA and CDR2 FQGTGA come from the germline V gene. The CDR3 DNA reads TGTGCCAGCAGCTTCGGCCGCGAAGAGACCCAGTACTTC. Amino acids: CASSFGREETQYF.

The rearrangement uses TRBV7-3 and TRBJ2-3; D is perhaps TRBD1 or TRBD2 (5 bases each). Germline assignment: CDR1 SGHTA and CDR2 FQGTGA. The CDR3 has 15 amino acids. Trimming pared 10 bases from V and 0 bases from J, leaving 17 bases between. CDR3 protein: CAIPLRGPSTDTQYF. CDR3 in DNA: TGTGCCATCCCCCTGAGGGGACCAAGCACAGATACGCAGTATTTT.

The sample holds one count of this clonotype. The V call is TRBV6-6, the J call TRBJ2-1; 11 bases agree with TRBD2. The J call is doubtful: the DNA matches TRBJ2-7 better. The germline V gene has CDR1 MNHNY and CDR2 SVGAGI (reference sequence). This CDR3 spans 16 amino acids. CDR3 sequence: CASSYRLTSGVYEQYF. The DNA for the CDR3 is TGTGCCAGCAGTTACAGGTTGACTAGCGGGGTCTACGAGCAGTACTTC.

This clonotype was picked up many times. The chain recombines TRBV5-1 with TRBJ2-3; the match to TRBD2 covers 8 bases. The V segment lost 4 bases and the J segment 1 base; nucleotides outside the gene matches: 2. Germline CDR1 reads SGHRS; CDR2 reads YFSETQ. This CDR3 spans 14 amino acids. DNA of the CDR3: TGCGCCAGCAGCGTGACTAGCGGCACAGATACGCAGTATTTT. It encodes CASSVTSGTDTQYF.

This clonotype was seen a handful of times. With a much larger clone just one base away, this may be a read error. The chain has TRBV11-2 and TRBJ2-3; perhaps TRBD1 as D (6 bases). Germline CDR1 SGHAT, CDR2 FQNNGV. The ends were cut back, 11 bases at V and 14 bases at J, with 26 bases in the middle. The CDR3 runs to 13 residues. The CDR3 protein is CACRDTNTGELYF. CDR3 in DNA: TGTGCCTGCCGGGACACGAACACCGGGGAGCTGTATTTT.

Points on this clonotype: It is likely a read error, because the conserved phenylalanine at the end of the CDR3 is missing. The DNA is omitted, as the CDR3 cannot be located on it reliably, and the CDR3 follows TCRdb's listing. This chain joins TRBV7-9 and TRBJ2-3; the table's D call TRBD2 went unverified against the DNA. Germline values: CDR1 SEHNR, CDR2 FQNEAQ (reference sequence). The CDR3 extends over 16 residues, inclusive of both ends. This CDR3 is CASSLNFGTSEQYFGS.

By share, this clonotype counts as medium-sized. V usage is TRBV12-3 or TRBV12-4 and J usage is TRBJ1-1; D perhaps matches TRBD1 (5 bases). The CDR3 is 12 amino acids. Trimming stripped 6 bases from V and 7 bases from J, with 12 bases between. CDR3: CASRLRGLEAFF. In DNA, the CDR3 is TGTGCCAGCAGGTTGAGGGGCCTTGAAGCTTTCTTT.

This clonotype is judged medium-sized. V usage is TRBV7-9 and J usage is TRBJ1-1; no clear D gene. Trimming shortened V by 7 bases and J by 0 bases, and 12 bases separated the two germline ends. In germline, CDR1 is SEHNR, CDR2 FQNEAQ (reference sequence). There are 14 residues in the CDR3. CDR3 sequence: CASKKEGLNTEAFF. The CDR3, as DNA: TGTGCCAGCAAAAAGGAAGGATTGAACACTGAAGCTTTCTTT. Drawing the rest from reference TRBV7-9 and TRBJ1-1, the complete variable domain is DTGVSQNPRHKITKRGQNVTFRCDPISEHNRLYWYRQTLGQGPEFLTYFQNEAQLEKSRLLSDRFSAERPKGSFSTLEIQRTEQGDSAMYLCASKKEGLNTEAFFGQGTRLTVV.

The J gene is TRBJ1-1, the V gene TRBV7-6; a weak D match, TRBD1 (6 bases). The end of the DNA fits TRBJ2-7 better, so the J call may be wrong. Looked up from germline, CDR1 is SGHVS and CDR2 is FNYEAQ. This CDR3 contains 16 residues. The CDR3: CASSLGPETGFYEQYF. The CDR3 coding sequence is TGTGCCAGCAGCTTAGGCCCCGAGACAGGTTTCTACGAGCAGTACTTC.

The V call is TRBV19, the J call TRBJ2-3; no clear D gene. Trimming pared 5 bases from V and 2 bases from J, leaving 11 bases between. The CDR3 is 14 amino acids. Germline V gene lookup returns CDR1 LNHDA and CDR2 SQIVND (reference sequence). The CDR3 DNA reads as TGTGCCAGTAGTTCGGTGGCAGTCACAGATACGCAGTATTTT. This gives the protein CASSSVAVTDTQYF.